The sequence of this T cell receptor (beta chain) was determined in a study of blood T cell repertoires in COVID-19. About the study: COVID-19 samples, acute and convalescent, were from the United States, Italy and Spain. In each case, the material was cDNA or gDNA derived from T cells, B-cell-depleted T cells, or PBMCs.

Germline V lookup: CDR1 MNHEY, CDR2 SMNVEV (reference sequence). Between the trimmed V and J ends, which lost 3 bases and 2 bases, there was a span of 7 bases. The CDR3 is made up of 13 amino acids. Original analysis: Reference gene primer amplification yielded estimated nucleated cell counts. Method: immunoSEQ multiplex PCR; TCRdb's copy keeps in-frame clones and lacks some. The V and J calls and clone size come from that table; D and trimming were worked out from the DNA. The table shows under 250,000 clones, with more than 75% occurring only once. The sequenced sample was peripheral blood. The source is a woman in her sixties or seventies with active or convalescent COVID-19. The chain combines TRBV27 with TRBJ1-2; no clear D gene. CDR3 protein: CASSFGENYGYTF. The CDR3 nucleotides read TGTGCCAGCAGTTTTGGGGAGAACTATGGCTACACCTTC.